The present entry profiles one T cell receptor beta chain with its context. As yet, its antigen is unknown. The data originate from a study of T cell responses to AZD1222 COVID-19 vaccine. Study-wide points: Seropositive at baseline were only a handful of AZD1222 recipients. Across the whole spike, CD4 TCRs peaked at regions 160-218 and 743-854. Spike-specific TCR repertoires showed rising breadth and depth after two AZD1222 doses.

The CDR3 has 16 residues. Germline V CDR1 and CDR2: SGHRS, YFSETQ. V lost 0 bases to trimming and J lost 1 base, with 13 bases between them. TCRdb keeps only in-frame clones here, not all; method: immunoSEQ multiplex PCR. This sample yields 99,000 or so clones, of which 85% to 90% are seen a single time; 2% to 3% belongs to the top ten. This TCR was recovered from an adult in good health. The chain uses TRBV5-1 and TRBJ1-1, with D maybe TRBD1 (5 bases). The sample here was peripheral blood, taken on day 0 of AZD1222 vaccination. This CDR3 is CASSLDDQGTNTEAFF. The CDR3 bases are TGCGCCAGCAGCTTGGATGACCAGGGAACGAACACTGAAGCTTTCTTT.